This T cell receptor (beta chain) is from a study of OX40 agonist ivuxolimab in advanced cancers. General notes on the study: Ivuxolimab was a fully human IgG2 agonistic monoclonal antibody targeting the costimulatory receptor OX40 (CD134). The paper reports the monotherapy dose-escalation portion (N of about 50 patients) of the phase I ivuxolimab trial. Among the 50 to 55 dose-escalation patients, approximately 20 had hepatocellular carcinoma, about 15 melanoma, 9 renal cell carcinoma and 9 head and neck cancer. Peripheral TCRbeta sequencing was intended to test whether TCR sequence diversity was altered and clonal T-cell expansion was caused by ivuxolimab. Prior anti-PD-1, anti-PD-L1 or anti-CTLA-4 therapy was permitted, and 35% to 40% of dose-escalation patients had received checkpoint inhibitors. Intravenous ivuxolimab was administered to patients every 2 weeks at six dose levels: 0.01, 0.1, 0.3, 1.5, 3 and 10 mg/kg. A male proportion of around 83% and a mean age of approximately 62 years, ranging from roughly 20 to 80, were recorded for the dose-escalation cohort. Partial responses were achieved by three dose-escalation patients, of whom one had hepatocellular carcinoma and two had cutaneous melanoma. Broader findings and caveats from the paper: Which antigens the clonally expanded peripheral T cells were specific for was not determined. At doses of 0.1 to 3.0 mg/kg, clonal expansion of both CD4+ and CD8+ blood T cells was observed from baseline to week 6. Partial responders in the 0.1-3.0 mg/kg groups had among the lowest normalized peripheral clonal expansion, especially among CD8+ T cells. After ivuxolimab, expanded clones were on average more numerous among CD8+ T cells than among CD4+ T cells. Low levels of normalized T-cell clonal expansion were also seen in some nonresponding patients.

The CDR3 starts with the cysteine, ends with the phenylalanine, and has 15 residues. Only CDR3 DNA is held: 45 bases, read in frame from base 1. Looking up the germline V gene yields CDR1 SGHRS and CDR2 YFSETQ. V drops 0 bases and J drops 6 bases, leaving 13 bases in between. Patients with a history of autoimmune disease or receiving systemic immunosuppression were excluded from the trial. Peripheral blood for TCR sequencing was drawn from every dose cohort at baseline, at cycle 4 day 1 and at cycle 7 day 1. The samples were taken from a phase I, first-in-human, multicenter, open-label dose-escalation trial of ivuxolimab. Adults with locally advanced or metastatic melanoma, renal cell, hepatocellular, or head and neck squamous cell carcinoma were enrolled in the trial. Before TCR sequencing, CD4+ T cells and CD8+ T cells were sorted from peripheral blood as separate populations. For sequencing of the TCRbeta CDR3 region, genomic DNA was extracted from the sorted cells. TCRbeta CDR3 regions were sequenced using the immunoSEQ Assay. Sourced from immuneACCESS, this table was stored by TCRdb with only in-frame sequences that have V and J called. A share of the clones is absent; for the studies checked, an unresolved V gene accounts for under half, and the remainder has no known explanation. This sample is represented by fewer than 100,000 clones; approximately 88% of them were singletons. The ten biggest clones cover roughly 0.5% of the sample.

Worth noting for this clone: The antigen this receptor binds is unknown. No per-base quality is available; no much larger clone lies one base away.

Recombination linked TRBV5-1 to TRBJ1-5; perhaps TRBD1 is the D gene, with 5 bases matching. The starting material was CD4+ or CD8+ T cells sorted from blood, obtained in a trial of the OX40 agonist ivuxolimab. This TCR derives from an adult with an advanced solid tumor such as melanoma, head and neck, liver or kidney cancer. The CDR3 region has the sequence CASSLAGGVGQPQHF. In nucleotide form, the sequence is TGCGCCAGCAGCTTGGCCGGGGGAGTAGGTCAGCCCCAGCATTTT.